The entry below describes one T cell receptor beta chain. Its specificity is unknown. CDR1 and CDR2 from the germline V gene are MNHEY and SMNVEV (reference sequence). Trimming took 6 bases from V and 1 from J; bases not matched to a gene: 1. CDR3 length: 14 residues. Only in-frame clones appear in the TCRdb table, and some are missing; sequencing was by immunoSEQ multiplex PCR. The sample lists fewer than 150,000 clones, over 65% seen once, with 4.1% in the top ten. The sample originates from a study of T cell responses to AZD1222 COVID-19 vaccine. Study-wide points: The breadth and depth of Spike-specific TCRs increased once two AZD1222 doses had been given.

The material was peripheral blood, obtained on day 0 of AZD1222 vaccination. The J gene is TRBJ2-1, the V gene TRBV27, with 9 bases lining up with TRBD1. The source of this sequence is an adult in good health. CDR3 coding DNA: TGTGCCAGCAGCGGGACAGGGTCCTACAATGAGCAGTTCTTC. It yields the protein CASSGTGSYNEQFF.